Reported below is one TCR beta chain. What it recognizes is unknown. It is likely a read error, because the conserved phenylalanine at the end of the CDR3 is missing. This record comes from a study of T cell repertoires in cytomegalovirus infection. The wider study: The authors used CMV epitopes that were HLA-C-restricted (recently identified) and HLA-B-restricted (well studied). From public TCR beta signatures came an indication of both CMV infection and matching HLA type. Study-level points and caveats: Identification of carriers of CMV plus the relevant HLA was performed using cumulative public TCR beta family frequency.

The CDR3 loop spans 13 amino acids. V was cut by 1 base and J by 4 bases, with 7 bases left in between. Germline CDR1 is SEHNR and CDR2 is FQNEAQ (reference sequence). Each CDR3 protein gets one entry after TCRdb re-called the reads with MiXCR. The sample lists tens of thousands of distinct CDR3 sequences; 20% to 25% were seen once. The sequencing used CD8+ T cells from cultured PBMCs, collected from culture after CMV antigen stimulation. The clonotype comes from a human donor in good health (CMV status not recorded). Some clones in this sample may be carry-over from other donors' samples. The chain combines TRBV7-9 with TRBJ1-1; D gene uncertain. The CDR3 DNA is TGTGCCAGCAGCTTAGATTTGGGCACTGAAGCTTTCTAT. It translates to CASSLDLGTEAFY.